The 2 T cell receptor beta chains below were found in one sample sequenced in a study of blood T cell repertoires in COVID-19. Assay: immunoSEQ multiplex PCR; the TCRdb copy retains only in-frame clones and omits some. The sample holds some 270,000 clones, roughly 84% seen once. The sequencing sample was made of peripheral blood. The receptor set was obtained from a woman between 40 and 55 years old who had recovered from COVID-19.

This rearrangement joins TRBV7-9 to TRBJ1-2, with 7 bases matching TRBD1. CDR3 length: 17 residues. Germline CDR1 SEHNR, CDR2 FQNEAQ (reference sequence). V lost 2 bases and J lost 4; bases outside the gene matches: 13. CDR3 bases: TGTGCCAGCAGCTTATCCTCAGGACAGGTCCTATTCTATGGCTACACCTTC. Protein: CASSLSSGQVLFYGYTF. The full variable domain, with the rest looked up from reference TRBV7-9 and TRBJ1-2, is DTGVSQNPRHKITKRGQNVTFRCDPISEHNRLYWYRQTLGQGPEFLTYFQNEAQLEKSRLLSDRFSAERPKGSFSTLEIQRTEQGDSAMYLCASSLSSGQVLFYGYTFGSGTRLTVV.

The chain joins TRBV27 to TRBJ2-3; 12 nucleotides line up with TRBD2. The V gene end was trimmed by 4 bases and the J gene end by 3 bases; junction bases not matched to a gene: 2. The CDR3 totals 15 residues. Germline CDR1 and CDR2: MNHEY and SMNVEV (reference sequence). CDR3 residues: CASSWGTSGTDTQYF. The CDR3 bases are TGTGCCAGCAGTTGGGGGACTAGCGGGACAGATACGCAGTATTTT.